This is a list of T cell receptor beta chains from one sample in a study of cytomegalovirus exposure and HLA in healthy donors. TCRdb's table, derived via immunoSEQ multiplex PCR, lists solely in-frame clones and lacks some. This table has roughly 160,000 clones, about 82% appearing once. The sample comprised PBMCs. The receptors were sampled from a woman aged 45-59 years in good health and CMV-seropositive. CDR3s include the opening cysteine and the closing phenylalanine or tryptophan. A D gene is named only where the DNA matches it firmly. Not every row has a clone size; where given, it reads once, few, many or a size class.

>.|TRBJ1-5|.|TRBV4-2
TGTGCCAGCAGTGCCTTGGGGCCAGGGGAAAATCAGCCCCAGCATTTT
CASSALGPGENQPQHF
>.|TRBJ1-2|once|TRBV14
TGTGCCAGCAGCCAAGATGGCACACTAGATGGCTACACCTTC
CASSQDGTLDGYTF
>.|TRBJ1-2|.|TRBV21-1
TGTGCCAGCAGCAAACAGGGTCCCTTTAAAAGGTTACGCTCATATGGCTACACCTTC
CASSKQGPFKRLRSYGYTF
>TRBD1|TRBJ2-2|.|TRBV4-2
TGTGCCAGCAGCCAAGCCACAGGGGGAAACACCGGGGAGCTGTTTTTT
CASSQATGGNTGELFF
>TRBD1|TRBJ1-2|.|TRBV20-1
TGCAGTGCTCGACAGGGCTATGGCTACACCTTC
CSARQGYGYTF
>.|TRBJ2-2|.|TRBV4-3
TGCGCCAGCAGCCGGACAGCGAACACCGGGGAGCTGTTTTTT
CASSRTANTGELFF
>.|TRBJ2-5|.|TRBV28
TGTGCCAGCAGTCCGACAGTCCAAGAGACCCAGTACTTC
CASSPTVQETQYF
>TRBD1|TRBJ1-1|.|TRBV27
TGTGCCAGCAGTTTAGGGGCAGGGGGTGAAGCTTTCTTT
CASSLGAGGEAFF
>.|TRBJ1-1|.|TRBV9
TGTGCCAGCAGCGGCAGTATGAACACTGAAGCTTTCTTT
CASSGSMNTEAFF
>TRBD1|TRBJ2-2|.|TRBV6-1
TGTGCCAGCCTTCAGGGGGCGAGCACCGGGGAGCTGTTTTTT
CASLQGASTGELFF
>TRBD1|TRBJ1-6|.|TRBV4-3
TGCGCCAGCAGCCAGTGGGACAGCAATTCACCCCTCCACTTT
CASSQWDSNSPLHF
>TRBD2|TRBJ2-1|.|TRBV7-3
TGTGCCAGCAGCCTCGGGGGGGCAGGTGAGCAGTTCTTC
CASSLGGAGEQFF
>.|TRBJ2-1|.|TRBV7-2
TGTGCCAGCAGCAGCCGAAGGGGTGTGTTTAGGCAGTTCTTC
CASSSRRGVFRQFF
>.|TRBJ2-3|.|TRBV6-4
TGTGCCTGCAGTGACTCCGCGGGGATACCAACAGATACGCAGTATTTT
CACSDSAGIPTDTQYF
>.|TRBJ1-4|.|TRBV18
TGTGCCAGCTCACCACTCCAATCCGGGGGTCGTGAAAAACTGTTTTTT
CASSPLQSGGREKLFF
>TRBD2|TRBJ2-1|.|TRBV5-1
TGCGCCAGCAGCTTGTTGACTAGCGGGGGAGGTGAGCAGTTCTTC
CASSLLTSGGGEQFF
>TRBD1|TRBJ1-2|.|TRBV28
TGTGCCGGCAGTTCATTGGACAGGGGGATCGTCTATGGCTACACCTTC
CAGSSLDRGIVYGYTF
>.|TRBJ1-3|.|TRBV2
TGTGCCAGCAAGAGGCAGTCCGGTAGTTCGGGAAACACCATATATTTT
CASKRQSGSSGNTIYF
>.|TRBJ1-1|.|TRBV19
TGTGCCAGTAGTATAATGGGGGCATTGAACACTGAAGCTTTCTTT
CASSIMGALNTEAFF
>.|TRBJ2-6|.|TRBV14
TGTGCCAGCACTCGGGTCCCATTTGCAGGGCATATGGCTGGGGCCAACGTCCTGACTTTC
CASTRVPFAGHMAGANVLTF
>.|TRBJ1-2|.|TRBV28
TGTGCCAGCAGTTGGGGCGGCGGCACGGTCTATGGCTACACCTTC
CASSWGGGTVYGYTF